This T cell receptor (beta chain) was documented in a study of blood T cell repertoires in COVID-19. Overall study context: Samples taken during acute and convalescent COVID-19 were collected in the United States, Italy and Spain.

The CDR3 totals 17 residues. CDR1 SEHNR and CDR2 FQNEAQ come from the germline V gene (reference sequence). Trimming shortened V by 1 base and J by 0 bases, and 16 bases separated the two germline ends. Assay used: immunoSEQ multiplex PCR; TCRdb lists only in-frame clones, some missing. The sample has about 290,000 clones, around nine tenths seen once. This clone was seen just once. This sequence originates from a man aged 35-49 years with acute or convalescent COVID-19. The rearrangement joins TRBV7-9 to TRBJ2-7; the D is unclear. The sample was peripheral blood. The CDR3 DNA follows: TGTGCCAGCAGCTTAGGTTTCGAGGCCCCCAACTCCTACGAGCAGTACTTC. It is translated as CASSLGFEAPNSYEQYF.